The clone carrying this TCR beta chain has only a few counts. Antigen: not known. The source of the sample is a study of T-cell memory formation after mild COVID-19. Study-wide points: Whether second-wave clones peaking at day 37 were SARS-CoV-2 specific went unconfirmed. Contracting CD4+ clones sat mainly in CM and EM; CD8+ in EMRA. Clones contracting day 15 to 85 were balanced CD4/CD8; later expanders leaned CD4+.

TCRdb re-analysed the 5' RACE reads in MiXCR, keeping a single row per CDR3 protein. The table lists around 200,000 distinct CDR3 sequences, less than 20% of them singletons. Trimming cost V 8 bases and J 8 bases; bases outside gene matches: 12. This CDR3 has 14 amino acids. CDR1 is MNHEY, CDR2 SVGEGT, per germline. The sample consisted of PBMCs or a T cell subset sorted from them (not recorded which). The sequence came from a man younger than 35 who had mild COVID-19 (a few samples of this study predate the infection). Cell type and time point are not known. The J gene is TRBJ2-4, the V gene TRBV6-2 or TRBV6-3, with 7 bases matching TRBD2. The CDR3 protein is CASARGEGMDIQYF. CDR3 nucleotide sequence: TGTGCCAGCGCCCGTGGGGAGGGGATGGACATTCAGTACTTC.